What follows are 17 T cell receptor beta chains derived from one specimen sequenced in a study of T cell responses to AZD1222 COVID-19 vaccine. The repertoire was sequenced with immunoSEQ multiplex PCR; TCRdb's copy has only in-frame clones and lacks some. The sample holds 130,000 to 150,000 clones, around 92% seen once. The specimen comprised peripheral blood, sampled after recovery from COVID-19. These receptors originate from an adult who had recovered from COVID-19.

The V gene is TRBV5-6, the J gene TRBJ2-7; D is unresolved. V was clipped by 4 bases and J by 2 bases, with 10 bases between them. The germline V gene has CDR1 SGHDT and CDR2 YYEEEE. The CDR3 is 13 amino acids. The CDR3: CASSRTRTYEQYF. The CDR3 DNA sequence: TGTGCCAGCAGCCGGACCCGGACCTACGAGCAGTACTTC.

The chain employs TRBV5-1 and TRBJ2-1; D remains unclear. Looked up from germline, CDR1 is SGHRS and CDR2 is YFSETQ. Trimming took off 1 base at V and 5 bases at J, with 10 bases between the two ends. The CDR3 spans 14 residues. The CDR3 spells CASSLKLSDNEQFF. CDR3 in DNA: TGCGCCAGCAGCTTGAAGTTGTCGGACAATGAGCAGTTCTTC.

The chain links TRBV6-5 to TRBJ2-7; 10 bases agree with TRBD1. Trimming cost V 0 bases and J 3 bases; bases outside gene matches: 2. The CDR3 contains 15 residues. Germline V gene data show CDR1 as MNHEY and CDR2 as SVGAGI. DNA of the CDR3: TGTGCCAGCAGTTACTCCGACAGGGGGCACTACGAGCAGTACTTC. Encoded protein: CASSYSDRGHYEQYF.

The chain employs TRBV5-4 and TRBJ1-2, with D perhaps TRBD1 (5 bases). The CDR3 sequence is 14 residues long. The V gene's germline CDR1 is SGHNT and CDR2 YYREEE (reference sequence). Trimming cost V 4 bases and J 1 base, with 11 bases left between them. The CDR3 loop reads CASSNSGSNYGYTF. The CDR3 DNA reads as TGTGCCAGCAGCAATTCAGGGAGTAACTATGGCTACACCTTC.

CDR3 sequence: CSVEDLSIFGQRGMAEAFF. The DNA of the CDR3 is TGCAGCGTTGAAGATCTTAGTATCTTCGGACAGCGAGGAATGGCTGAAGCTTTCTTT. The V and J genes are TRBV29-1 and TRBJ1-1, with a possible D match to TRBD1 (6 bases). This CDR3 contains 19 residues. The germline V and J ends were trimmed by 0 bases and 6 bases, with 29 bases remaining between them. CDR1 is SQVTM and CDR2 is ANQGSEA in the germline V gene.

The chain combines TRBV4-2 with TRBJ2-5, with a possible D match to TRBD1 (5 bases). This CDR3 spans 15 amino acids. CDR1 is LGHNA, CDR2 YNFKEQ, per germline. Trimming pared 1 base from V and 2 bases from J, leaving 11 bases between. DNA for the CDR3: TGTGCCAGCAGCCAAGGAACAGGCCAACAAGAGACCCAGTACTTC. Translation: CASSQGTGQQETQYF.

The chain is built from TRBV4-2 and TRBJ1-2, with 9 nucleotides matching TRBD1. V lost 1 base, J lost 4 bases, and 4 bases stayed unmatched. The CDR3 consists of 15 residues. Germline assignment: CDR1 LGHNA and CDR2 YNFKEQ. The CDR3 is CASSQVQGASYGYTF. CDR3 coding DNA: TGTGCCAGCAGCCAAGTACAGGGGGCTTCCTATGGCTACACCTTC.

The J gene is TRBJ2-1, the V gene TRBV7-2; 14 bases fit TRBD2. CDR3 size: 17 residues. V lost 4 bases to trimming and J lost 0 bases; unmatched junction nucleotides: 2. CDR1 is SGHTA and CDR2 is FQGNSA in the germline V gene. The CDR3 sequence is CASSWTSGRSSYNEQFF. The CDR3 DNA is TGTGCCAGCAGCTGGACTAGCGGGAGGAGCTCCTACAATGAGCAGTTCTTC.

V and J are TRBV27 and TRBJ2-2; D not resolved. Germline lookup yields CDR1 MNHEY and CDR2 SMNVEV (reference sequence). The V end lost 7 bases, the J end lost 0 bases, and 6 bases lay between the germline ends. The CDR3 runs to 13 residues. The CDR3 loop reads CASTPPNTGELFF. CDR3 nucleotides: TGTGCCAGCACTCCACCGAACACCGGGGAGCTGTTTTTT.

This clone appeared once. The V gene is TRBV6-4, the J gene TRBJ2-3, with 9 nucleotides matching TRBD2. With V trimmed by 0 bases and J by 5 bases, 9 bases remained unmatched. The CDR3 is 17 amino acids. Germline-derived CDR1 and CDR2 are MRHNA and SNTAGT. The CDR3 protein is CASSDSKAGGQRDTQYF. Here the CDR3 DNA reads TGTGCCAGCAGTGACTCGAAGGCGGGAGGGCAAAGAGATACGCAGTATTTT.

This chain connects TRBV27 to TRBJ1-2; D uncertain. Germline loops: CDR1 MNHEY, CDR2 SMNVEV (reference sequence). Deletions cut 4 bases from V and 4 bases from J, with 13 bases between. This CDR3 spans 14 amino acids. The CDR3 reads CASSSLTGSYGYTF. For the CDR3, the DNA is TGTGCCAGCAGTTCCCTTACGGGAAGCTATGGCTACACCTTC.

This chain links TRBV18 with TRBJ2-4, with D perhaps matching TRBD1 (6 bases). The CDR3 runs 16 residues. The germline CDR1 and CDR2 sequences are KGHSH and LQKENI. V lost 1 base to trimming and J lost 7 bases, with 17 bases between them. This CDR3 reads CASSPLGAGVANIQYF. CDR3 nucleotide sequence: TGTGCCAGCTCACCACTGGGGGCCGGCGTGGCCAACATTCAGTACTTC.

This rearrangement joins TRBV19 to TRBJ1-5; possible D gene TRBD1, 6 bases. The V gene lost 3 bases and the J gene lost 7 bases, with 16 bases spanning the gap. Germline lookup yields CDR1 LNHDA and CDR2 SQIVND (reference sequence). The CDR3 runs to 15 residues. The CDR3: CASSIIVLQGQPQHF. The CDR3 nucleotides read TGTGCCAGTAGTATCATAGTGCTCCAGGGGCAGCCCCAGCATTTT. Drawing the rest from reference TRBV19 and TRBJ1-5, the complete variable domain is DGGITQSPKYLFRKEGQNVTLSCEQNLNHDAMYWYRQDPGQGLRLIYYSQIVNDFQKGDIAEGYSVSREKKESFPLTVTSAQKNPTAFYLCASSIIVLQGQPQHFGDGTRLSIL.

The V and J genes are TRBV5-6 and TRBJ1-1; possible D gene TRBD1, 5 bases. Germline V CDR1 and CDR2: SGHDT, YYEEEE. The CDR3 length is 15 residues. Deletions cut 4 bases from V and 5 bases from J, with 18 bases between. CDR3 region: CASSPLTPGGTEAFF. CDR3 nucleotides: TGTGCCAGCAGCCCCTTGACGCCGGGGGGGACTGAAGCTTTCTTT.

V is TRBV30 and J is TRBJ1-4, with 7 bases that match TRBD1. Trimming removed 2 bases from V and 7 bases from J; junction bases left unmatched: 7. Germline loops: CDR1 GTSNPN, CDR2 SVGIG (reference sequence). The CDR3 runs 14 residues. The CDR3 nucleotides read TGTGCCTGGAGTAACAGGGGTTACGGTGAAAAACTGTTTTTT. It is translated as CAWSNRGYGEKLFF.

The chain uses TRBV30 and TRBJ2-1; 13 nucleotides line up with TRBD2. There are 16 residues in the CDR3. The V gene's germline CDR1 is GTSNPN and CDR2 SVGIG (reference sequence). V shed 4 bases and J 8 bases; nucleotides not matched to a gene: 11. In DNA form, the CDR3 reads TGTGCCTGGATCCCACCCCGGACTAGCGGGAGCTATGAGCAGTTCTTC. Translated, it gives CAWIPPRTSGSYEQFF.

The genes are TRBV14 and TRBJ2-1; 9 bases align to TRBD2. The CDR3 sequence is 15 residues long. Per germline, CDR1 SGHDN and CDR2 FVKESK. V lost 4 bases and J lost 2; bases outside the gene matches: 3. CDR3 nucleotides: TGTGCCAGCAGCCCCCGGACTAGCGCCTACAATGAGCAGTTCTTC. Amino acid sequence: CASSPRTSAYNEQFF.